The present T cell receptor (beta chain) was sequenced within a study of intratumoral heterogeneity in liver cancer. Study-wide context: Across the full approximately 15-patient cohort, most patients were male and a median age of about 61 years was recorded. Of the roughly 73 multiregional samples collected from around 15 HCC patients in the overall cohort, around 51 were tumoral regions and approximately 20 were adjacent nontumoral regions. RNA-seq, DNA sequencing, TCR-seq and SNP array data from multiple regions of hepatocellular carcinoma specimens were combined in the study to investigate intratumor heterogeneity. Here is what the overall study found, with its caveats: The authors acknowledged a relatively low patient number and under-sampled tumor-infiltrating lymphocyte representation as limitations.

Early-stage hepatocellular carcinoma was present in all patients, and no therapy was administered to any patient before surgical resection. No macroscopic evidence of necrosis or hemorrhage was present in the sampled areas. Multiple regions from a couple of patients were subjected to TCR sequencing (ImmunoSeq). Frozen resection tissue samples were collected at a distance of at least 1 cm from each other. Samples labelled N came from nontumoral liver tissue adjacent to the tumor. Genomic DNA was extracted from bulk tissue using the DNeasy blood and tissue kit. TCR beta chain CDR3 regions were sequenced from genomic DNA using the immunoSEQ assay. Rearranged VDJ segments were amplified with primers that anneal to V and J segments. For the original study's pipeline: Clonality and richness metrics were computed with the ImmunoSeq Analyzer software. Clones with differential abundance between regions were identified with Fisher's exact test combined with a beta-binomial method for additional stringency. TCRdb carries this immuneACCESS record with in-frame sequences only. Its versions omit some clonotypes, under half of them owing to an unresolved V gene in the studies checked, with the rest unexplained. V, J and clone size are taken as reported in that table, and D and trimming were inferred from the DNA itself. Recorded for this sample are approximately 20,000 clones; around 75% of them occurred a single time. The ten biggest clones cover about 15% of the sample.

A single count supports this clone. Its antigen is still unknown. No base quality information exists; no much larger clone differs at one position. The sample in question was tumor-adjacent normal tissue, obtained before any cancer treatment. This TCR came from a woman in her sixties or seventies with hepatocellular carcinoma.

The DNA sequence follows: TGTGCCAGCAGCTTAGTCTACGGGATGAGCGATGAAAAACTGTTTTTT. Translation gives CASSLVYGMSDEKLFF. Here the chain combines TRBV7-8 and TRBJ1-4; the D gene identity is not certain. The V end loses 1 base and the J end loses 6 bases, and a stretch of 15 bases separates them. Based on the germline V gene, the CDR1 and CDR2 sequences are SGHVS and FQNEAQ. The CDR3 runs 16 amino acids, cysteine and phenylalanine included. Just CDR3 DNA is preserved here, 48 bases in frame from base 1.